The T cell receptor (beta chain) described here comes from a study of PD-1 blockade in classical Hodgkin lymphoma. With no exception, relapse followed autologous stem cell transplantation in all patients, and brentuximab vedotin exposure varied. Data came from immunoSEQ multiplex PCR; TCRdb stores just in-frame clones and leaves some out. The profile shows about 28,000 clones, less than 90% of them singletons. This clone appeared a single time. The antigen remains unidentified. The CDR3 covers 14 residues. Germline V CDR1 and CDR2: SEHNR, FQNEAQ (reference sequence). V was pared by 1 base and J by 1 base, with 7 bases between. Study results and limitations: Patients with a complete response exhibited baseline diversity comparable to newly diagnosed patients. What drove the repertoire differences, possibly disease activity or prior therapy, has not been defined. By C4D1 there was a significant rise in CD4+ TCR diversity but not in CD8+ TCR diversity.

Source: peripheral blood mononuclear cells (PBMCs), taken before the second cycle of nivolumab. This sequence was found in a human donor with classical Hodgkin lymphoma. The chain couples TRBV7-9 to TRBJ2-5; no reliable D call. Here the CDR3 reads CASSLGTPQETQYF. CDR3 nucleotides: TGTGCCAGCAGCTTAGGGACCCCCCAAGAGACCCAGTACTTC.